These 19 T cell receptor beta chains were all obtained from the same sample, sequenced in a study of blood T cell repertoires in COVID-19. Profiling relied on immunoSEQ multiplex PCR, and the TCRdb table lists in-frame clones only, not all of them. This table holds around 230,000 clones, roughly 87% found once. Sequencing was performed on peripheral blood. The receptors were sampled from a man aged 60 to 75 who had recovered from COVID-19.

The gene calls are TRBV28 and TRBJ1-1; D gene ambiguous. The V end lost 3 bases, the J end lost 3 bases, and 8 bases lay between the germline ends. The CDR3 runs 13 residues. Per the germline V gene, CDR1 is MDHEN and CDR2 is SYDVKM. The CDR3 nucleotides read TGTGCCAGCAGTTTCGAGTCCGACACTGAAGCTTTCTTT. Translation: CASSFESDTEAFF.

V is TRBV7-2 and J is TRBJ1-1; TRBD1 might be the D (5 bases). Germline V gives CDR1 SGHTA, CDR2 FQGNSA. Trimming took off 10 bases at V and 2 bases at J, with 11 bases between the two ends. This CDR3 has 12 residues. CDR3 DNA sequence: TGTGCCATGCTCCAGGGAAACACTGAAGCTTTCTTT. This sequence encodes CAMLQGNTEAFF.

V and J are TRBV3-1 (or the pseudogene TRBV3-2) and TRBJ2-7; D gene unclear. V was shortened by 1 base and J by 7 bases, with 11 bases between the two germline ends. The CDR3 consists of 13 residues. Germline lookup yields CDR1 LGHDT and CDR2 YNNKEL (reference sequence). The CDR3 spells CASSQGLAFEQYF. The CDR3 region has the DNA TGTGCCAGCAGCCAAGGTCTGGCTTTTGAGCAGTACTTC.

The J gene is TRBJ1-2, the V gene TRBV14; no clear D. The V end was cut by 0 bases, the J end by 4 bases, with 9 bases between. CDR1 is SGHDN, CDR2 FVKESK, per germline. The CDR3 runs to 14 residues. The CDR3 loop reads CASSQEEALYGYTF. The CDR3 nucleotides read TGTGCCAGCAGCCAAGAGGAGGCCCTCTATGGCTACACCTTC.

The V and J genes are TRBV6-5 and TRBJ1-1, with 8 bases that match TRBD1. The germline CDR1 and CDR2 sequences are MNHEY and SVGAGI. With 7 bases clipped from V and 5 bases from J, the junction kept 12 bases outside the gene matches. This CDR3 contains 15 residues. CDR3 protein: CASKDREGFVTEAFF. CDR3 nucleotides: TGTGCCAGCAAGGACAGGGAAGGATTTGTAACTGAAGCTTTCTTT.

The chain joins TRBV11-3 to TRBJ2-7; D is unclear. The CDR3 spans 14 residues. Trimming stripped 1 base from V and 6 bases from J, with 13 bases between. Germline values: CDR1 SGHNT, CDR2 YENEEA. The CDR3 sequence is CASSLGGSVVEQYF. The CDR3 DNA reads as TGTGCCAGCAGCTTAGGAGGTTCGGTAGTCGAGCAGTACTTC.

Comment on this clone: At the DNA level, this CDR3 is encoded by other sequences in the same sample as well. CDR3 in DNA: TGTGCCAGCAGAGCCCCCAACACCGGGGAGCTGTTTTTT. Translation gives CASRAPNTGELFF. This rearrangement joins TRBV6-5 to TRBJ2-2, with D uncertain. The CDR3 sequence is 13 residues long. The V end lost 6 bases, the J end lost 2 bases, and 7 bases lay between the germline ends. Per germline, CDR1 MNHEY and CDR2 SVGAGI.

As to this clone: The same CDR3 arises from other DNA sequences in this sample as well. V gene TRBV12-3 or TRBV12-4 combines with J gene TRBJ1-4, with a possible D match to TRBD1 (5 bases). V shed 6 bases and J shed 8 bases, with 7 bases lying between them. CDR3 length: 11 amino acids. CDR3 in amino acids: CASSRGEKLFF. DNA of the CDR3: TGTGCCAGCAGCCGGGGGGAAAAACTGTTTTTT.

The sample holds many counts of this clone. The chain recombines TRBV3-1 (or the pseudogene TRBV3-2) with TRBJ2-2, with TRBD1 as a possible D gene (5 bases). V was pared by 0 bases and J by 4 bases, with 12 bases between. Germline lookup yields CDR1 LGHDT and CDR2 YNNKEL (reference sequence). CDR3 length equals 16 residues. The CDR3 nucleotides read TGTGCCAGCAGCCAAGAGGGGCTAGTTAGCACCGGGGAGCTGTTTTTT. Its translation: CASSQEGLVSTGELFF.

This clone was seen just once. In DNA form, the CDR3 reads TGTGCCAGCAGCAAAGTTTTCGGACAGAGGACCGCCCTAGGGGCTTTCTTT. Protein product: CASSKVFGQRTALGAFF. The V gene is TRBV21-1, the J gene TRBJ1-1; TRBD1, as called in the table, went unchecked against the DNA. TRBV21-1 is classified as a pseudogene. This CDR3 contains 17 residues.

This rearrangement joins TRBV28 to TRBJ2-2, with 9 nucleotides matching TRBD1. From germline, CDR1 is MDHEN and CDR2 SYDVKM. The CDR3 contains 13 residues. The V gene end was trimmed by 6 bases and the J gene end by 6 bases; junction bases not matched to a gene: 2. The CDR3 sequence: CASRRQGAGELFF. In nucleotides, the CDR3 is TGTGCCAGCAGACGACAGGGGGCCGGGGAGCTGTTTTTT.

The CDR3 region has the DNA TGTGCCAGCAGCACACGGGACAGCTCCCGGCCCCAGCATTTT. Protein product: CASSTRDSSRPQHF. V gene TRBV7-9 combines with J gene TRBJ1-5; TRBD1 agrees at 7 bases. The V gene's germline CDR1 is SEHNR and CDR2 FQNEAQ (reference sequence). CDR3 length equals 14 residues. V was clipped by 5 bases and J by 9 bases; unmatched bases: 10.

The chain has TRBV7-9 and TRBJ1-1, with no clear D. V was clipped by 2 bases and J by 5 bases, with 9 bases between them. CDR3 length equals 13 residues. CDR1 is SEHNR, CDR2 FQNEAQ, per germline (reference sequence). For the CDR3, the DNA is TGTGCCAGCAGCTTAATGGGAGATACTGAAGCTTTCTTT. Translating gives CASSLMGDTEAFF.

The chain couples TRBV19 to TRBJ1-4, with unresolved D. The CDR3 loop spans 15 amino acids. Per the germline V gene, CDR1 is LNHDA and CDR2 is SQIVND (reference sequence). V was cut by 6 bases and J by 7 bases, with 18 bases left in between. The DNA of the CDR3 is TGTGCCAGTAGCCCGGATCGGATAGCTGGTGAAAAACTGTTTTTT. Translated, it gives CASSPDRIAGEKLFF. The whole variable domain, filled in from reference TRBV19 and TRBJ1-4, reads DGGITQSPKYLFRKEGQNVTLSCEQNLNHDAMYWYRQDPGQGLRLIYYSQIVNDFQKGDIAEGYSVSREKKESFPLTVTSAQKNPTAFYLCASSPDRIAGEKLFFGSGTQLSVL.

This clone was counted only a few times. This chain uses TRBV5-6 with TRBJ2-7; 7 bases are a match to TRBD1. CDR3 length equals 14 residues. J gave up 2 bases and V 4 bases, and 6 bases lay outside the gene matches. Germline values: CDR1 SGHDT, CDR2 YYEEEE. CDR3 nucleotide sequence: TGTGCCAGCAGCCGTAACGACAGGGCCTACGAGCAGTACGTC. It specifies CASSRNDRAYEQYV.

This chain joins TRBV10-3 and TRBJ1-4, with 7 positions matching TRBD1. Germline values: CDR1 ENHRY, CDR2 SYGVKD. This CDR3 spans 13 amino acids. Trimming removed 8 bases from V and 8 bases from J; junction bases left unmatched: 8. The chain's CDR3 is CAISGQAGEKLFF. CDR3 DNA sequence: TGTGCCATCTCAGGACAGGCAGGGGAAAAACTGTTTTTT.

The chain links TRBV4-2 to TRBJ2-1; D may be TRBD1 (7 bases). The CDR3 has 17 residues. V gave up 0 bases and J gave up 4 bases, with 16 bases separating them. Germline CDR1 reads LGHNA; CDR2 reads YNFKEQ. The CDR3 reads CASSQDRGQGGYNEQFF. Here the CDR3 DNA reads TGTGCCAGCAGCCAAGATAGGGGGCAGGGGGGATACAATGAGCAGTTCTTC.

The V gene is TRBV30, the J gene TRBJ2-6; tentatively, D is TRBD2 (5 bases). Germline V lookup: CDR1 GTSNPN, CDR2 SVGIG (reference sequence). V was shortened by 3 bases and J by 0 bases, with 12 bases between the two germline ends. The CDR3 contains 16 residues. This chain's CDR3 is CAWSEDSTSGANVLTF. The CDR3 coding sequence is TGTGCCTGGAGCGAGGACTCCACCTCTGGGGCCAACGTCCTGACTTTC.

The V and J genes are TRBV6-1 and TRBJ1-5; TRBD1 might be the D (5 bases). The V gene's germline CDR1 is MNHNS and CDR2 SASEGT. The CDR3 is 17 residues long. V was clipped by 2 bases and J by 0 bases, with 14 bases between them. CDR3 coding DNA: TGTGCCAGCAGTGAAATGGGTGCAAGGGGTAGCAATCAGCCCCAGCATTTT. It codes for CASSEMGARGSNQPQHF.